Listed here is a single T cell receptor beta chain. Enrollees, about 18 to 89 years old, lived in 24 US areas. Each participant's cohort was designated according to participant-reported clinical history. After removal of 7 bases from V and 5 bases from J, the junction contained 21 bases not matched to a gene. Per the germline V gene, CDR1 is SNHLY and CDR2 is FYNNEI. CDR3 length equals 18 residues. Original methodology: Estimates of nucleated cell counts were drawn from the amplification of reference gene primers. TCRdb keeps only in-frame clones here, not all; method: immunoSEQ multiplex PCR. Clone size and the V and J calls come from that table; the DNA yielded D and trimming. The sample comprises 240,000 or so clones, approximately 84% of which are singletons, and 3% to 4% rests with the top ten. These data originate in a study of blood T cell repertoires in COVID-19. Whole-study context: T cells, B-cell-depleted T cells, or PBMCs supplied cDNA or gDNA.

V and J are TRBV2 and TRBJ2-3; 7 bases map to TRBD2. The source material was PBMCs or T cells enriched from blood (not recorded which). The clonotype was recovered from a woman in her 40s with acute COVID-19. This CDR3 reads CASKPSSGGLGFLDTQYF. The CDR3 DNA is TGTGCCAGCAAGCCATCTTCGGGAGGACTAGGCTTTTTAGATACGCAGTATTTT.